These 18 T cell receptor beta chains originate from one sample sequenced in a study of shared clonotypes between healthy human individuals. In the naive CD8 group, cells lacked CD45RO and were positively selected for CCR7, so terminally differentiated effector memory CD45RA+ cells were left out. Method: immunoSEQ multiplex PCR; TCRdb's copy keeps in-frame clones and lacks some. The table lists over 2,000,000 clones, around 95% of them singletons. Sequenced material: naive CD8+ T cells from PBMCs. These TCRs come from a man between 18 and 29 years old in good health. Some clones in this sample may be carry-over from other donors' samples.

The gene calls are TRBV19 and TRBJ1-2; 8 nucleotides match TRBD1. Germline CDR1 is LNHDA and CDR2 is SQIVND (reference sequence). The CDR3 sequence is 13 residues long. The ends lost 8 bases at V and 3 bases at J; junction bases unmatched: 5. The CDR3 sequence: CASADREDYGYTF. CDR3 DNA sequence: TGTGCCAGTGCGGACAGGGAAGACTATGGCTACACCTTC.

The genes are TRBV9 and TRBJ1-1; D possibly corresponds to TRBD1 (5 bases). V was clipped by 2 bases and J by 1 base, with 12 bases between them. Germline V gene sequence: CDR1 SGDLS, CDR2 YYNGEE. The CDR3 runs 15 residues. CDR3 sequence: CASSVRGDSNTEAFF. For the CDR3, the DNA is TGTGCCAGCAGCGTCCGAGGGGATTCGAACACTGAAGCTTTCTTT.

As to this clone: This sample also contains other DNA sequences that code for the same CDR3. The rearrangement uses TRBV28 and TRBJ2-7, with D possibly TRBD1 on 7 matching bases. V lost 2 bases to trimming and J lost 0 bases, with 8 bases between them. Germline CDR1 reads MDHEN; CDR2 reads SYDVKM. CDR3 length: 14 amino acids. The CDR3: CASSLQGGSYEQYF. In nucleotides, the CDR3 is TGTGCCAGCAGTTTACAGGGGGGCTCCTACGAGCAGTACTTC.

The chain joins TRBV5-4 to TRBJ2-7; D not certain. The germline V gene has CDR1 SGHNT and CDR2 YYREEE (reference sequence). Trimming shortened V by 2 bases and J by 5 bases, and 11 bases separated the two germline ends. This CDR3 has 13 amino acids. The CDR3 sequence is CASSFRLGDEQYF. CDR3 in DNA: TGTGCCAGCAGCTTTAGGCTGGGCGACGAGCAGTACTTC.

This clone was picked up one time. The same CDR3 also results from other DNA sequences found in this sample. V is TRBV28 and J is TRBJ2-7; the D gene is possibly TRBD1 (5 bases). This CDR3 has 13 residues. Trimming took 6 bases from V and 0 from J, leaving 9 bases between them. Germline CDR1 is MDHEN and CDR2 is SYDVKM. The CDR3: CASRRQSSYEQYF. The DNA for the CDR3 is TGTGCCAGCAGACGACAGAGCTCCTACGAGCAGTACTTC.

This clone was detected a few times. The chain is built from TRBV7-2 and TRBJ1-1; D not resolved. V was cut by 7 bases and J by 0 bases, with 12 bases left in between. This CDR3 region has 14 residues. The germline V gene encodes CDR1 SGHTA and CDR2 FQGNSA. The CDR3 region is CASTPWTVNTEAFF. CDR3 sequence (DNA): TGTGCCAGCACACCTTGGACCGTGAACACTGAAGCTTTCTTT.

The V call is TRBV2, the J call TRBJ1-1; possibly TRBD1 for D (6 bases). CDR3 length equals 15 residues. The V gene's germline CDR1 is SNHLY and CDR2 FYNNEI. Trimming stripped 8 bases from V and 1 base from J, with 17 bases between. CDR3 region: CASFFPGQGNTEAFF. The CDR3 DNA reads TGTGCCAGCTTCTTCCCGGGACAAGGGAACACTGAAGCTTTCTTT.

The V gene is TRBV10-2, the J gene TRBJ2-4; 7 bases agree with TRBD1. Unmatched junction bases numbered 5, after V lost 3 bases and J lost 0 bases. The CDR3 consists of 16 residues. Per the germline V gene, CDR1 is WSHSY and CDR2 is SAAADI. CDR3 coding DNA: TGCGCCAGCAGTGACTGGGACAGACTAGCCAAAAACATTCAGTACTTC. Its translation: CASSDWDRLAKNIQYF.

The genes are TRBV27 and TRBJ2-1; the D call may be TRBD1 or TRBD2 (5 bases each). V was cut by 4 bases and J by 7 bases, with 14 bases left in between. The germline V gene encodes CDR1 MNHEY and CDR2 SMNVEV (reference sequence). This CDR3 has 14 residues. CDR3 residues: CASSSTGLGNEQFF. The DNA for the CDR3 is TGTGCCAGCAGTTCTACGGGGCTGGGGAATGAGCAGTTCTTC.

The chain combines TRBV27 with TRBJ1-1; D not resolved. Per the germline V gene, CDR1 is MNHEY and CDR2 is SMNVEV (reference sequence). V lost 2 bases, J lost 4 bases, and 14 bases lay in between. The CDR3 consists of 15 residues. The CDR3 region has the DNA TGTGCCAGCAGTTTAAGTTCGGCAGGACGCACTGAAGCTTTCTTT. This gives the protein CASSLSSAGRTEAFF.

The chain joins TRBV7-9 to TRBJ2-7, with D uncertain. Germline CDR1 reads SEHNR; CDR2 reads FQNEAQ (reference sequence). This CDR3 has 14 residues. V was clipped by 5 bases and J by 0 bases, with 11 bases between them. The CDR3 loop reads CASSHRLTSYEQYF. The CDR3 DNA reads TGTGCCAGCAGCCACCGACTGACCTCCTACGAGCAGTACTTC.

This clone was detected only once. The chain couples TRBV5-1 to TRBJ2-3; D gene uncertain. The CDR3 contains 16 residues. The V gene lost 4 bases and the J gene lost 6 bases, with 21 bases spanning the gap. Germline CDR1 and CDR2: SGHRS and YFSETQ. The CDR3 protein is CASSHFVGSSVDTQYF. CDR3 sequence (DNA): TGCGCCAGCAGCCACTTCGTTGGGTCATCCGTTGATACGCAGTATTTT.

Comments on this clone: The sample carries other DNA sequences with the same CDR3. The CDR3 here is CASSQGTGSYNEQFF. In DNA, the CDR3 is TGCGCCAGCAGCCAAGGCACAGGGAGCTACAATGAGCAGTTCTTC. The J gene is TRBJ2-1, the V gene TRBV4-3; D is possibly TRBD1 (6 bases). The germline CDR1 and CDR2 sequences are LGHNA and YSLEER. The CDR3 contains 15 residues. Trimming took 1 base from V and 3 from J, leaving 10 bases between them.

This rearrangement joins TRBV6-1 to TRBJ1-1; 9 nucleotides line up with TRBD1. V shed 6 bases, J shed 8 bases, and the junction held 4 bases outside the gene matches. CDR3 size: 12 residues. Germline CDR1 MNHNS, CDR2 SASEGT. The CDR3 here is CASSRDRVEAFF. The CDR3, as DNA: TGTGCCAGCAGCCGGGACAGGGTCGAAGCTTTCTTT.

The chain recombines TRBV11-2 with TRBJ2-1, with 8 positions matching TRBD2. This CDR3 contains 17 residues. Germline CDR1 SGHAT, CDR2 FQNNGV. V lost 0 bases to trimming and J lost 4 bases; unmatched junction nucleotides: 8. Here the CDR3 DNA reads TGTGCCAGCAGCTTAGATTTCCGGGGACTAGTGTACAATGAGCAGTTCTTC. The encoded protein is CASSLDFRGLVYNEQFF.

The V gene is TRBV6-6, the J gene TRBJ2-5; 9 bases agree with TRBD2. J was trimmed by 2 bases and V by 5 bases; bases with no gene match: 9. Looked up from germline, CDR1 is MNHNY and CDR2 is SVGAGI (reference sequence). CDR3 size: 16 residues. The CDR3, as DNA: TGTGCCAGCAGTGCCAATCTAGCGGGGATACAAGAGACCCAGTACTTC. Translated, it gives CASSANLAGIQETQYF.

This chain uses TRBV10-3 with TRBJ2-2; 14 bases match TRBD2. The CDR3 is made up of 19 amino acids. V shed 5 bases and J 7 bases; nucleotides not matched to a gene: 15. Germline CDR1 is ENHRY and CDR2 is SYGVKD. The CDR3 loop is CAISSRIGTSGRGSGELFF. In DNA, the CDR3 is TGTGCCATCAGTTCCCGCATCGGGACTAGCGGGAGAGGAAGCGGGGAGCTGTTTTTT.

The chain uses TRBV6-6 and TRBJ2-1, with D hard to call. The CDR3 runs 14 residues. V was cut by 8 bases and J by 3 bases, with 14 bases left in between. Germline values: CDR1 MNHNY, CDR2 SVGAGI (reference sequence). The CDR3 nucleotides read TGTGCCAGCGTGGATCGGGCTGGCTACAATGAGCAGTTCTTC. Its protein is CASVDRAGYNEQFF.